The rows below give T cell receptor beta chains drawn from one sample of a study of cytomegalovirus exposure and HLA in healthy donors. Sequenced by immunoSEQ multiplex PCR; TCRdb stores in-frame clones only, minus some. Of under 200,000 clones detected, around 68% appear once; the ten largest clones hold less than 3%. The sequencing sample was made of PBMCs. Source of these receptors: a woman aged 35 to 49 in good health and CMV-seropositive. Both conserved end residues are part of each CDR3. D genes are given only for firm matches. Some rows have no size entry. The others give once, few or many, or a class for an expanded clone.

J gene	clone size	D gene	V gene	CDR3 DNA	CDR3 protein
TRBJ2-3	-	-	TRBV9	TGTGCCAGCAGCGTAGACCTAGAGGCAGATACGCAGTATTTT	CASSVDLEADTQYF
TRBJ1-2	few	-	TRBV29-1	TGCAGCGTTGGACAGGTGCTTAACTATGGCTACACCTTC	CSVGQVLNYGYTF
TRBJ2-2	-	TRBD1	TRBV7-2	TGTGCCAGCAGCCCAATCTCCGGGACAGGGGTTACCGGGGAGCTGTTTTTT	CASSPISGTGVTGELFF
TRBJ2-7	-	TRBD1	TRBV9	TGTGCCAGCAGCGAGGGACAGGTCGGCTCCTACGAGCAGTACTTC	CASSEGQVGSYEQYF
TRBJ1-4	-	-	TRBV28	TGTGCCAGCAGTTCTCCAGAAGCAACTAATGAAAAACTGTTTTTT	CASSSPEATNEKLFF
TRBJ1-1	once	-	TRBV18	TGTGCCAGCTCACTTGGGGCCGTGAACACTGAAGCTTTCTTT	CASSLGAVNTEAFF
TRBJ1-1	-	-	TRBV13	TGTGCCAGCAGCTACCGGGGGGAGAACACTGAAGCTTTCTTT	CASSYRGENTEAFF
TRBJ2-7	-	TRBD1	TRBV7-9	TGTGCCAGCAGCCCCGGGACAGGGGAGTTTGGCGAGCAGTACTTC	CASSPGTGEFGEQYF
TRBJ1-2	-	-	TRBV9	TGTGCCAGCAGCCCCCTGGGAGGGAACTATGGCTACACCTTC	CASSPLGGNYGYTF
TRBJ1-5	-	-	TRBV18	TGTGCCAGCAATAATGCGGGGGCCGGTCAGCCCCAGCATTTT	CASNNAGAGQPQHF
TRBJ2-5	few	-	TRBV28	TGTGCCAGCAGTCTACCGTACCAAGAGACCCAGTACTTC	CASSLPYQETQYF
TRBJ2-1	-	TRBD2	TRBV7-9	TGTGCCAGCAGCTTCCTCGGGGGGACGTACAATGAGCAGTTCTTC	CASSFLGGTYNEQFF
TRBJ1-2	-	TRBD1	TRBV7-2	TGTGCCAGCAGCTTGGAGAGGGGGCTGGGCTACACCTTC	CASSLERGLGYTF
TRBJ2-2	-	TRBD2	TRBV11-2	TGTGCCAGCAGCGTCCCTACTAGCGGGAGGGTTACCGGGGAGCTGTTTTTT	CASSVPTSGRVTGELFF
TRBJ1-2	once	TRBD1	TRBV28	TGTGCCAGCAGTTTATCGGACAGGCTATCGGAAGGCTACACCTTC	CASSLSDRLSEGYTF
TRBJ2-5	-	-	TRBV7-2	TGTGCCAGCAGCCAACAGGAGTCCCAGTACTTC	CASSQQESQYF
TRBJ2-5	once	-	TRBV7-9	TGTGCCAGCAGCCGTGGGATGGGAGCCCCAGAGACCCAGTACTTC	CASSRGMGAPETQYF
TRBJ2-7	few	TRBD1	TRBV28	TGTGCCAGCAGTAGCCCGGGACAGGGGGCCTACGAGCAGTACTTC	CASSSPGQGAYEQYF
TRBJ2-7	-	-	TRBV12-5	TGTGCTAGTGCCAGGACAGAGCGTTACTACGAGCAGTACTTC	CASARTERYYEQYF
TRBJ2-3	few	TRBD2	TRBV5-4	TGTGCCAGCAGCTTGGCGGCTAGCGGCGGGGTAGATACGCAGTATTTT	CASSLAASGGVDTQYF
TRBJ1-2	-	-	TRBV6-1	TGTGCCAGCACACCCCAGGGCCCCCTCTATGGCTACACCTTC	CASTPQGPLYGYTF
TRBJ1-6	-	-	TRBV12-2	TGTGCAAGTCGATATCCTTCAGGGGCCTATAATTCACCCCTCCACTTT	CASRYPSGAYNSPLHF
TRBJ1-1	few	TRBD1	TRBV10-3	TGTGCCACCCGGGACAGCCCAATGAACACTGAAGCTTTCTTT	CATRDSPMNTEAFF
TRBJ1-4	-	TRBD1	TRBV28	TGTGCCAGCAGTTTAACCGGGACAGGGAGTGAAAAACTGTTTTTT	CASSLTGTGSEKLFF
TRBJ2-3	-	TRBD1	TRBV28	TGTGCCAGCTTTCGGACAGGGGGCAGCACAGATACGCAGTATTTT	CASFRTGGSTDTQYF
TRBJ1-1	-	-	TRBV5-1	TGCGCCAGCAGCTTAACAGCCGACACTGAAGCTTTCTTT	CASSLTADTEAFF
TRBJ2-7	-	-	TRBV5-4	TGTGCCAGCAGCTTGGAGGGCGGGTCATGGGAGCAGTACTTC	CASSLEGGSWEQYF
TRBJ2-5	-	TRBD1	TRBV7-3	TGTGCCAGCAGCTTTGGACAGGGGGAGACCCAGTACTTC	CASSFGQGETQYF
TRBJ2-2	-	-	TRBV6-5	TGTGCCAGCAGGCTAGGGGACGGGGAGCTGTTTTTT	CASRLGDGELFF
TRBJ2-3	once	TRBD2	TRBV28	TGTGCCAGCAGGACTAGCGGGAGTTCAGATACGCAGTATTTT	CASRTSGSSDTQYF
TRBJ2-3	-	-	TRBV2	TGTGCCAGCAGTTACACAGATACGCAGTATTTT	CASSYTDTQYF
TRBJ2-7	-	TRBD2	TRBV5-4	TGTGCCAGCAGCTCCCCCGGGACTAGCGGGAGGGCCGAGCAGTACTTC	CASSSPGTSGRAEQYF
TRBJ2-7	-	TRBD1	TRBV4-1	TGCGCCAGCAGCCAAGATCCGAGGGCCAGGGGGTACGAGCAGTACTTC	CASSQDPRARGYEQYF
TRBJ2-5	-	TRBD2	TRBV4-2	TGTGCCAGCAGCCCTTGGGGCGGCGGGGGGGCCTCGGAGACCCAGTACTTC	CASSPWGGGGASETQYF
TRBJ1-4	-	-	TRBV9	TGTGCCAGCAGCGTGACAGCCACTAATGAAAAACTGTTTTTT	CASSVTATNEKLFF
TRBJ1-2	-	-	TRBV5-6	TGTGCCAGCAGCCCCGGACAGCTTAACTATGGCTACACCTTC	CASSPGQLNYGYTF
TRBJ2-7	few	TRBD1	TRBV5-4	TGTGCCAGCAGACCGACAGGGGCGAAGTACGAGCAGTACTTC	CASRPTGAKYEQYF
TRBJ1-2	-	-	TRBV7-2	TGTGCCAGCAGCTCGGCCGGGACACACTATGGCTACACCTTC	CASSSAGTHYGYTF
TRBJ2-3	few	TRBD2	TRBV9	TGTGCCAGCAGCGACTTAGCGGGGGAGGTCACAAATACGCAGTATTTT	CASSDLAGEVTNTQYF
TRBJ2-7	-	-	TRBV7-9	TGTGCCAGCAGCTTAGCAGGTCAGGACAAGAGCTCCTACGAGCAGTACTTC	CASSLAGQDKSSYEQYF
TRBJ2-1	-	-	TRBV10-3	TGTGCCATCAGTGATCCCCAGGGGAGCACCTACAATGAGCAGTTCTTC	CAISDPQGSTYNEQFF
TRBJ2-1	-	TRBD1	TRBV5-3	TGTGCCAGAAGCGGGGACAGGGGGAATGAGCAGTTCTTC	CARSGDRGNEQFF
TRBJ1-6	-	-	TRBV23-1	TGCGCCAGCAGTCAAACGGACACCTCACCCTATAATTCACCCCTCCACTTT	CASSQTDTSPYNSPLHF
TRBJ1-1	-	-	TRBV29-1	TGCAGCGTTGAGGGCATGAACACTGAAGCTTTCTTT	CSVEGMNTEAFF
TRBJ2-2	-	-	TRBV29-1	TGCAGCGTTGGGGGGTCCCCGGGGACTCGAGGCACCGGGGAGCTGTTTTTT	CSVGGSPGTRGTGELFF
TRBJ1-4	medium-sized	-	TRBV4-2	TGTGCCAGCAGCCAAGGGGGGAGGGAAAAACTGTTTTTT	CASSQGGREKLFF
TRBJ1-2	-	-	TRBV29-1	TGCAGCGTGGCCAGGACTAATGGCTACACCTTC	CSVARTNGYTF
TRBJ2-3	-	TRBD1	TRBV7-2	TGTGCCAGCAGCGTGGGACAGGGGGTTCCAGATACGCAGTATTTT	CASSVGQGVPDTQYF
TRBJ2-2	-	TRBD2	TRBV7-7	TGTGCTAGCAGCGTATTAAGCGGGGTCGGGGAGCTGTTTTTT	CASSVLSGVGELFF